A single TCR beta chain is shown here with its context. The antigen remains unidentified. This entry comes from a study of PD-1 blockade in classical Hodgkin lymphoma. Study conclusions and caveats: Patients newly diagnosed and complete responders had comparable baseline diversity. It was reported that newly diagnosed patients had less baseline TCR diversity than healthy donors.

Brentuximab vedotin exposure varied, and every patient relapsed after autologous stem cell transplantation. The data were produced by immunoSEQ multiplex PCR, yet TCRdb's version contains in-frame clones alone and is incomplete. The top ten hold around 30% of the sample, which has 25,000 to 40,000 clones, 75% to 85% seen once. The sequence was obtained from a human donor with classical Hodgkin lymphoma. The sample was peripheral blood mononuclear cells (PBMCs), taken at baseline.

The CDR3 loop is CAWSDRYGYTF. The CDR3 DNA sequence: TGTGCCTGGAGTGACAGATATGGCTACACCTTC. This chain links TRBV30 with TRBJ1-2; no firm D call. The germline CDR1 and CDR2 sequences are GTSNPN and SVGIG (reference sequence). V was clipped by 1 base and J by 5 bases, with 5 bases between them. The CDR3 is made up of 11 amino acids.